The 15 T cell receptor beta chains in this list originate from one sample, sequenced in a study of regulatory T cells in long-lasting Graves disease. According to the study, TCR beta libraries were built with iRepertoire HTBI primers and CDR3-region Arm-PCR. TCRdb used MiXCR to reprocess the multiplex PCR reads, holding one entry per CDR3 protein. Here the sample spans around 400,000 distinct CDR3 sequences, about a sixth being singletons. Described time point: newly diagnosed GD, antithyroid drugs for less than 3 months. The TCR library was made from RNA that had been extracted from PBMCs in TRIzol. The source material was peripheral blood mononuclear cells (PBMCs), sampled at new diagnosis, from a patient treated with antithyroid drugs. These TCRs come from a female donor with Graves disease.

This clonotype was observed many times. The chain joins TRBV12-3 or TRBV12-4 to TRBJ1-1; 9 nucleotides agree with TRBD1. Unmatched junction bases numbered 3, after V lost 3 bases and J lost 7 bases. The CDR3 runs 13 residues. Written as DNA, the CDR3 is TGTGCCAGCAGTTTCCGACAGGGGGATGAAGCTTTCTTT. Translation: CASSFRQGDEAFF.

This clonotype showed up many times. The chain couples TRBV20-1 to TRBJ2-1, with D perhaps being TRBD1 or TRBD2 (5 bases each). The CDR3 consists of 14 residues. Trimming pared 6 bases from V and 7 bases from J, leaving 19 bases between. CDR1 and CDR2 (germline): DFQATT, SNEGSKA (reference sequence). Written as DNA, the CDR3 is TGCAGTGCCGCACCGGGACCCCCGGGAAATGAGCAGTTCTTC. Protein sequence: CSAAPGPPGNEQFF.

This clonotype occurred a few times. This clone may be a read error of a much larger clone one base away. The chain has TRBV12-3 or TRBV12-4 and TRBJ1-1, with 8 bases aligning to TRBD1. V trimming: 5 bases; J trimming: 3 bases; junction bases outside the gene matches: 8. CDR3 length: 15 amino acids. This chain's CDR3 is CASSNEGRGHTEAFF. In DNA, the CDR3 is TGTGCCAGCAGTAACGAGGGCAGGGGGCACACTGAAGCTTTCTTT.

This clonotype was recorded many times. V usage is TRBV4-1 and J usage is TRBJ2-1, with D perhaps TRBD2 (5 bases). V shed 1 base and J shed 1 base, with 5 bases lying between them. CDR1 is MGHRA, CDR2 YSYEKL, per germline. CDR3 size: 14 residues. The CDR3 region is CASSQAGSYNEQFF. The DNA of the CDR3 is TGCGCCAGCAGCCAAGCGGGGTCCTACAATGAGCAGTTCTTC.

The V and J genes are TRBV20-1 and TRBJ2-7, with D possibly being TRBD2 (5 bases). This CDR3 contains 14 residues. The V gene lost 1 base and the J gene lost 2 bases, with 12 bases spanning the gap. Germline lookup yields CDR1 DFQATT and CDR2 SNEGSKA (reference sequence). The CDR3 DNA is TGCAGTGCTAGAGCCCGGGGAGTCCCCTACGAGCAGTACTTC. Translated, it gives CSARARGVPYEQYF.

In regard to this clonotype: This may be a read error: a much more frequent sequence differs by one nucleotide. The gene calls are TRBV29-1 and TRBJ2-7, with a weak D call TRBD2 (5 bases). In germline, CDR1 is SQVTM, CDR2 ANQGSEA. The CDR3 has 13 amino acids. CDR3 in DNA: TGCAGCGTTGTAAGAGGGAGTCTGGACGAGCAGTGCTTC. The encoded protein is CSVVRGSLDEQCF.

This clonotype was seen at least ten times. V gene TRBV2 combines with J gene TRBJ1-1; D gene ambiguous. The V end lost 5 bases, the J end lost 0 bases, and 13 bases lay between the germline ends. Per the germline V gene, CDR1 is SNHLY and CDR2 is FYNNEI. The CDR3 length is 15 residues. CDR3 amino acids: CASSRTGSLNTEAFF. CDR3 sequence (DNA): TGTGCCAGCAGTAGAACGGGATCCCTGAACACTGAAGCTTTCTTT.

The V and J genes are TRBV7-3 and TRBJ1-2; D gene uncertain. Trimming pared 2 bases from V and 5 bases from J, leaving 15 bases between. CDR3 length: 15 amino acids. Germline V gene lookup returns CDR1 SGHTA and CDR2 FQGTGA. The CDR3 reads CASSLGARELYGYTF. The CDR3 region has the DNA TGTGCCAGCAGCTTAGGCGCGCGGGAACTATATGGCTACACCTTC.

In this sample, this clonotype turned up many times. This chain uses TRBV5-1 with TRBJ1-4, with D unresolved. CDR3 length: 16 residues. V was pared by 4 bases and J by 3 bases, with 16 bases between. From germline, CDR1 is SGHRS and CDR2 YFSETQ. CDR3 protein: CASSPAGSLANEKLFF. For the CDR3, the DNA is TGCGCCAGCAGCCCCGCGGGTAGTCTGGCTAATGAAAAACTGTTTTTT.

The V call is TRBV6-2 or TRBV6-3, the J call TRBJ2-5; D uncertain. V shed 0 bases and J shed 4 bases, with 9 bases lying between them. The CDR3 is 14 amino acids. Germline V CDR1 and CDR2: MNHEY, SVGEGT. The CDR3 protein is CASSYSAGAETQYF. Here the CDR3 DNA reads TGTGCCAGCAGTTACTCGGCCGGCGCAGAGACCCAGTACTTC.

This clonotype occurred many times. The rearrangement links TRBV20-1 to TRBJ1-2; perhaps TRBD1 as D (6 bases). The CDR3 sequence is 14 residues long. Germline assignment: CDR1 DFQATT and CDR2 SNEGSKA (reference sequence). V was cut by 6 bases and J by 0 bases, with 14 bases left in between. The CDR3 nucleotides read TGCAGTGCCGTAGGGGACACCTCTAACTATGGCTACACCTTC. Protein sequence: CSAVGDTSNYGYTF.

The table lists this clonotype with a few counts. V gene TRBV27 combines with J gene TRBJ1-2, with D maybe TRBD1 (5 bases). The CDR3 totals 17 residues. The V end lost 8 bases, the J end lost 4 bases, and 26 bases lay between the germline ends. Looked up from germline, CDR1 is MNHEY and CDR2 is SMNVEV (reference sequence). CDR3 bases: TGTGCCAGCGCCCCAAGCGTTGGGGGTATTTACCTCTATGGCTACACCTTC. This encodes CASAPSVGGIYLYGYTF.

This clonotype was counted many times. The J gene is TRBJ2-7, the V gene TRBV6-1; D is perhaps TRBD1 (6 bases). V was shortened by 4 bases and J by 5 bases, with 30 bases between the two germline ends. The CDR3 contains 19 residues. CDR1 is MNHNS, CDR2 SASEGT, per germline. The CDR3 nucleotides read TGTGCCAGCAGTGCACCACAGGGTGCGGGCCTTGGGGCGGTGAACGAGCAGTACTTC. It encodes CASSAPQGAGLGAVNEQYF.

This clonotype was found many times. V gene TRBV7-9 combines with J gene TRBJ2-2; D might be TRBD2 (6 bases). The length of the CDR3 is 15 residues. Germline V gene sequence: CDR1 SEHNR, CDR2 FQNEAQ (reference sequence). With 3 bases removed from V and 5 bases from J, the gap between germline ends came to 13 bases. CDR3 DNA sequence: TGTGCCAGCAGCTTTATCCGGGGGAGAACCGGGGAGCTGTTTTTT. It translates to CASSFIRGRTGELFF.

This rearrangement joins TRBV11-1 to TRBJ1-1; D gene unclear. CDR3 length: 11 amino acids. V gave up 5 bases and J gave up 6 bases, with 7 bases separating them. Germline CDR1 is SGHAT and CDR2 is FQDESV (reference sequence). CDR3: CASSLTAEAFF. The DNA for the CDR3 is TGTGCCAGCAGCCTAACAGCTGAAGCTTTCTTT.